This TCR beta chain came from a study of T cells after yellow fever vaccination. UMIs and a universal primer site were added when TCR cDNA was made by 5'RACE template switching. In TCRdb, the 5' RACE reads were re-called with MiXCR into one record per CDR3 protein. The sample has some 600,000 distinct CDR3 sequences, 17% seen once. V shed 0 bases and J 3 bases; nucleotides not matched to a gene: 5. The length of the CDR3 is 16 residues. Germline-derived CDR1 and CDR2 are LNHNV and YYDKDF (reference sequence). On this clonotype: Its antigen is unknown.

Study-level results: Peaking faster, on day 5 versus 15, the secondary response was nonetheless weaker. Repertoires obtained by FACS sorting could include abundant clonotypes that entered as contaminants from the bulk population.

Sequences were derived from PBMCs, sampled more than 4 days after the first yellow fever vaccination. The receptor comes from a man between 18 and 35 years old who received the YFV17D yellow fever vaccine. This chain links TRBV15 with TRBJ2-1; 7 bases map to TRBD1. As DNA, the CDR3 is TGTGCCACCAGCAGAGATGACAGGGTGTACTACAATGAGCAGTTCTTC. It is translated as CATSRDDRVYYNEQFF.